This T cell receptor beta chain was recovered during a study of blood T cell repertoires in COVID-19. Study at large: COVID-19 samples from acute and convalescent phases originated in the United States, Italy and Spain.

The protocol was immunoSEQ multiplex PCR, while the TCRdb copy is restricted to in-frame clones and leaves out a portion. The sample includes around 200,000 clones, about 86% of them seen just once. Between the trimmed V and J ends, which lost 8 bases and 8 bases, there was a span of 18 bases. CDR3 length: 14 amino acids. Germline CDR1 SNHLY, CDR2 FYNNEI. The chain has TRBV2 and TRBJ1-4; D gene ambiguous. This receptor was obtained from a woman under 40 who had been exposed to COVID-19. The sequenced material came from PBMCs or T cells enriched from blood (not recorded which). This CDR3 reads CASQATGFREKLFF. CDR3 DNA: TGTGCCAGCCAGGCGACGGGGTTTCGGGAAAAACTGTTTTTT.